Listed here are 2 T cell receptor beta chains from one sample, sequenced in a study of CD8 T cells in ankylosing spondylitis. Each CDR3 protein gets one entry after TCRdb re-called the 5' RACE reads with MiXCR. The sample contains approximately 250,000 distinct CDR3 sequences, more than 20% of which appear only once. Sequenced sample: blood, either unsorted or a sorted T cell fraction (not recorded which). Source of these receptors: a male donor with ankylosing spondylitis or in good health (not recorded which).

This clonotype was seen repeatedly, ten times or more. The V call is TRBV20-1, the J call TRBJ1-1, with a weak D call TRBD1 (6 bases). Per germline, CDR1 DFQATT and CDR2 SNEGSKA (reference sequence). With 5 bases removed from V and 4 bases from J, the gap between germline ends came to 20 bases. The CDR3 consists of 15 residues. The CDR3 region is CSAHPGQLLITEAFF. CDR3 in DNA: TGCAGTGCTCATCCCGGACAGCTTCTAATCACTGAAGCTTTCTTT.

A note on this clonotype: A much larger clone differs by one base, so this may be a read error. The rearrangement joins TRBV20-1 to TRBJ2-5, with D unresolved. The V gene's germline CDR1 is DFQATT and CDR2 SNEGSKA (reference sequence). V gave up 5 bases and J gave up 3 bases, with 13 bases separating them. This CDR3 is built from 13 residues. The CDR3 nucleotides read TGCAGTGCTCAATTCACAATAAAAGAGACCCAGTACTTC. Protein sequence: CSAQFTIKETQYF.